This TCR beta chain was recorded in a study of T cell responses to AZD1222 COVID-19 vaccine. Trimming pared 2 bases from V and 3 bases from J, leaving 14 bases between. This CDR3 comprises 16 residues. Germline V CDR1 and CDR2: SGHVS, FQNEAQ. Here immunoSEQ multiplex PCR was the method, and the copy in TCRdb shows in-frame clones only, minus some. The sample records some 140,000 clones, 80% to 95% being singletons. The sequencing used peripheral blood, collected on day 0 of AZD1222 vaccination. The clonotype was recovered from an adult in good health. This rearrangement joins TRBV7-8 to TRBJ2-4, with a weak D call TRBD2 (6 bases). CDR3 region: CASSLIGRSGKNIQYF. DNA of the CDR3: TGTGCCAGCAGCTTAATCGGGAGAAGTGGCAAAAACATTCAGTACTTC. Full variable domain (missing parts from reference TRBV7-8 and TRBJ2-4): GAGVSQSPRYKVAKRGQDVALRCDPISGHVSLFWYQQALGQGPEFLTYFQNEAQLDKSGLPSDRFFAERPEGSVSTLKIQRTQQEDSAVYLCASSLIGRSGKNIQYFGAGTRLSVL.